The rows below give T cell receptor beta chains drawn from one sample of a study of cytomegalovirus exposure and HLA in healthy donors. Here immunoSEQ multiplex PCR was the method, and the copy in TCRdb shows in-frame clones only, minus some. The sample shows fewer than 200,000 clones, around nine tenths of them seen only once. What was sequenced was PBMCs. Receptor source: a man younger than 35 in good health and CMV-seropositive. Both conserved end residues are part of each CDR3. The order of the fields is CDR3 protein, CDR3 DNA, V gene, J gene, D gene, clone size. A D gene is named only where the DNA matches it firmly. Clone sizes are given selectively: once, few, many, or a class where the clone is expanded.

CDR3: CASSLSSGLNTGELFF; DNA: TGTGCCAGCAGTCTCTCTAGCGGTTTGAACACCGGGGAGCTGTTTTTT; V: TRBV6-6; J: TRBJ2-2; D: TRBD2; size: -
CDR3: CASRGAGNTDTQYF; DNA: TGTGCCAGCAGAGGAGCGGGTAACACAGATACGCAGTATTTT; V: TRBV9; J: TRBJ2-3; D: -; size: -
CDR3: CASSLGLGELFF; DNA: TGTGCCAGCAGCTTGGGGCTCGGGGAGCTGTTTTTT; V: TRBV5-6; J: TRBJ2-2; D: -; size: -
CDR3: CASSRWGDSQYYEQYF; DNA: TGTGCCAGCAGCCGTTGGGGGGACAGTCAGTACTACGAGCAGTACTTC; V: TRBV5-6; J: TRBJ2-7; D: -; size: -
CDR3: CASSLSYGTVSYEQYF; DNA: TGTGCCAGCAGTTTATCCTACGGGACAGTCTCCTACGAGCAGTACTTC; V: TRBV27; J: TRBJ2-7; D: TRBD1; size: -
CDR3: CASSWTRTSYEQYF; DNA: TGTGCCAGCAGTTGGACTAGAACTTCCTACGAGCAGTACTTC; V: TRBV27; J: TRBJ2-7; D: TRBD2; size: -
CDR3: CATTLGTWSDEQYF; DNA: TGTGCCACCACCCTTGGGACATGGAGCGACGAGCAGTACTTC; V: TRBV6-1; J: TRBJ2-7; D: -; size: once
CDR3: CASSLAAYYEQYF; DNA: TGTGCCAGCAGTCTAGCGGCCTATTACGAGCAGTACTTC; V: TRBV27; J: TRBJ2-7; D: TRBD2; size: -
CDR3: CASGGTSNQPQHF; DNA: TGTGCCTCGGGGGGAACGAGCAATCAGCCCCAGCATTTT; V: TRBV10-3; J: TRBJ1-5; D: -; size: few
CDR3: CASSLARFSTYGYTF; DNA: TGTGCCAGCAGCTTAGCGAGGTTTTCAACCTATGGCTACACCTTC; V: TRBV7-8; J: TRBJ1-2; D: -; size: -